This TCR beta chain was sequenced for a study of human T cells and chemical hapten exposure. Germline CDR1 reads SGDLS; CDR2 reads YYNGEE. Trimming pared 0 bases from V and 4 bases from J, leaving 1 base between. CDR3 length equals 11 residues. TCRdb re-called the RACE reads with MiXCR, one entry per CDR3 protein. Of about 50,000 distinct CDR3 sequences in the sample, 9.5% to 10% were seen once. Time point in this sample: patch test 2, 6 weeks after DPC sensitization. Documented treatment: therapeutic diphenylcyclopropenone sensitization with weekly scalp DPC. The sequenced sample was whole blood, obtained in connection with sensitization to the hapten diphenylcyclopropenone (DPC). This TCR derives from a woman aged 45-60 years with alopecia areata. Some clones in this sample may be carry-over from other donors' samples. The rearrangement uses TRBV9 and TRBJ2-5, with D uncertain. CDR3 loop: CASSVVETQYF. For the CDR3, the DNA is TGTGCCAGCAGCGTAGTAGAGACCCAGTACTTC.